Only one count was recorded for the clone carrying this T cell receptor beta chain. The target antigen is unknown. The protocol was immunoSEQ multiplex PCR, while the TCRdb copy is restricted to in-frame clones and leaves out a portion. This table has 70,000 or so clones, roughly 89% appearing once. This sample was taken from a study of OX40 agonist ivuxolimab in advanced cancers. On the study more broadly: Partial response was recorded in three patients: one hepatocellular carcinoma and two cutaneous melanoma cases. Broader study findings: Among the lowest peripheral clonal expansion occurred in 0.1-3.0 mg/kg partial responders.

The timepoints at which blood was sampled were baseline, cycle 4 day 1, and cycle 7 day 1. The source is an adult with an advanced solid tumor such as melanoma, head and neck, liver or kidney cancer. The material was CD4+ or CD8+ T cells sorted from blood, obtained in a trial of the OX40 agonist ivuxolimab.

CDR3 protein: CATAFGEKLFF. Written as DNA, the CDR3 is TGTGCCACCGCCTTTGGCGAAAAACTGTTTTTT. The chain combines TRBV6-1 with TRBJ1-4; no firm D call. The germline V and J ends were trimmed by 10 bases and 8 bases, with 11 bases remaining between them. The CDR3 consists of 11 residues. Germline V gives CDR1 MNHNS, CDR2 SASEGT.